The 2 T cell receptor beta chains presented below share a single source sample, sequenced in a study of shared clonotypes between healthy human individuals. Using immunoSEQ multiplex PCR, the repertoire was profiled, and TCRdb retains in-frame clones only, with some absent. The table has roughly 320,000 clones, around 86% seen once; the top ten hold 15% to 20%. Sequencing was performed on memory CD8+ T cells sorted from blood. Stated subset: CD45RO+ cells pooled with CCR7-negative TemRA cells. The receptors derive from a man between 18 and 35 years old in good health.

The chain couples TRBV5-5 to TRBJ1-1, with 7 nucleotides matching TRBD1. V dropped 4 bases and J dropped 0; count of bases not matched to a gene: 6. CDR3 length: 15 residues. Germline CDR1 reads SGHKS; CDR2 reads YYEKEE (reference sequence). CDR3 DNA sequence: TGTGCCAGCAGCGCACTCGGGACAGTGAACACTGAAGCTTTCTTT. It is translated as CASSALGTVNTEAFF.

This chain links TRBV7-2 with TRBJ2-2; weak D call: TRBD1 (5 bases). Germline values: CDR1 SGHTA, CDR2 FQGNSA. CDR3 length equals 16 residues. Trimming took off 4 bases at V and 4 bases at J, with 16 bases between the two ends. CDR3: CASSWIQEPFTGELFF. The CDR3 bases are TGTGCCAGCAGCTGGATACAGGAACCCTTCACCGGGGAGCTGTTTTTT.